The 9 T cell receptor beta chains reported below all come from one sample, sequenced in a study of cytomegalovirus exposure and HLA in healthy donors. This PCR relied on a set of 60 Vbeta primers and 13 Jbeta primers. Libraries were prepared by immunoSEQ multiplex PCR; TCRdb keeps only in-frame clonotypes and omits some of them. The sample contains more than 100,000 clones, around 80% of which appear only once. Specimen: PBMCs. These receptor sequences come from a man aged 45-65 years in good health and CMV-seronegative.

The CDR3 reads CASSDVRDRQRYRNTEAFF. CDR3 nucleotides: TGTGCCAGCAGTGACGTCCGGGACAGGCAACGGTATAGGAACACTGAAGCTTTCTTT. The genes are TRBV6-1 and TRBJ1-1; 8 positions match TRBD1. Germline lookup yields CDR1 MNHNS and CDR2 SASEGT. The CDR3 length is 19 residues. Germline trimming cut 3 bases from V and 1 base from J; bases unmatched to any gene: 16.

In regard to this clone: The same CDR3 arises from other DNA sequences in this sample as well. The chain recombines TRBV19 with TRBJ1-2; possibly TRBD1 for D (5 bases). Trimming stripped 3 bases from V and 2 bases from J, with 10 bases between. The germline V gene has CDR1 LNHDA and CDR2 SQIVND (reference sequence). The CDR3 runs to 14 residues. DNA for the CDR3: TGTGCCAGTAGTATGGGTCGGGGGAACTATGGCTACACCTTC. It codes for CASSMGRGNYGYTF.

V gene TRBV29-1 combines with J gene TRBJ2-3; the D gene is possibly TRBD1 (5 bases). Germline V gene data show CDR1 as SQVTM and CDR2 as ANQGSEA. The CDR3 spans 15 residues. Trimming took 7 bases from V and 2 from J, leaving 19 bases between them. CDR3 coding DNA: TGCAGCGGCGTGGTGGGGCCTTCAACCACAGATACGCAGTATTTT. Its protein product is CSGVVGPSTTDTQYF.

The chain links TRBV7-8 to TRBJ2-1, with D tentatively TRBD1 (6 bases). Germline V gene data show CDR1 as SGHVS and CDR2 as FQNEAQ. Trimming pared 5 bases from V and 0 bases from J, leaving 14 bases between. This CDR3 has 16 amino acids. The CDR3 region is CASSPRRGNSYNEQFF. CDR3 DNA sequence: TGTGCCAGCAGCCCCCGCAGGGGTAACTCCTACAATGAGCAGTTCTTC.

DNA of the CDR3: TGTGCCAGCAGCCCTCAGGGGACCCGTGAAAGGGAACTGTTTTTT. As protein: CASSPQGTRERELFF. This chain uses TRBV7-2 with TRBJ1-4; a weak D match, TRBD1 (6 bases). Germline V gene sequence: CDR1 SGHTA, CDR2 FQGNSA. Trimming took 5 bases from V and 12 from J, leaving 22 bases between them. CDR3 length: 15 amino acids.

This clone was seen once. The chain recombines TRBV6-1 with TRBJ1-5, with D maybe TRBD1 (5 bases). CDR3 length: 14 amino acids. The V gene lost 6 bases and the J gene lost 0 bases, with 9 bases spanning the gap. Per the germline V gene, CDR1 is MNHNS and CDR2 is SASEGT. The CDR3 DNA follows: TGTGCCAGCAGGGTGGACATTAGCAATCAGCCCCAGCATTTT. This encodes CASRVDISNQPQHF.

V usage is TRBV15 and J usage is TRBJ2-2, with TRBD2 matching 9 bases. J lost 5 bases, V lost 0 bases, and 1 base had no gene match. CDR3 size: 15 residues. Germline CDR1 LNHNV, CDR2 YYDKDF (reference sequence). This CDR3 reads CATSRDTSGTGELFF. In nucleotides, the CDR3 is TGTGCCACCAGCAGAGATACTAGCGGGACCGGGGAGCTGTTTTTT.

The chain carries TRBV7-8 and TRBJ2-7; 12 bases map to TRBD1. The V gene end was trimmed by 2 bases and the J gene end by 1 base; junction bases not matched to a gene: 12. The CDR3 runs 19 residues. Germline values: CDR1 SGHVS, CDR2 FQNEAQ. CDR3 coding DNA: TGTGCCAGCAGCTTAAATCCGGGACAGGGGGCTCATTTATCCTACGAGCAGTACTTC. Translation: CASSLNPGQGAHLSYEQYF.

The chain employs TRBV2 and TRBJ2-5; possibly TRBD2 for D (7 bases). The V gene's germline CDR1 is SNHLY and CDR2 FYNNEI. The CDR3 has 15 residues. Trimming left V 7 bases short and J 5 bases short, with 20 bases between. The CDR3 nucleotides read TGTGCCAGCACCGTTGGGGGGCGGGAGCCGGAGACCCAGTACTTC. Its translation: CASTVGGREPETQYF.